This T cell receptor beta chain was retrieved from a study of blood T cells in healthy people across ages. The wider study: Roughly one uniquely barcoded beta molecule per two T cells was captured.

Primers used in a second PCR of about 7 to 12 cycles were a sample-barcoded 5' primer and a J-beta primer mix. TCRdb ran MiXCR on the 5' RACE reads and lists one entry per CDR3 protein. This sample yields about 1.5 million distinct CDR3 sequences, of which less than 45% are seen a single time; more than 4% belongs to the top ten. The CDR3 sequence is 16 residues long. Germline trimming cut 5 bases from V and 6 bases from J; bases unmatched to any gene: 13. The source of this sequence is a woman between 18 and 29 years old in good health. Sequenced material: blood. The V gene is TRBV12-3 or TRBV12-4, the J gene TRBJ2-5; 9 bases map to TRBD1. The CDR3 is CASSRPGTGSTKTQYF. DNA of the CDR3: TGTGCCAGCAGTCGTCCCGGGACAGGGTCTACGAAGACCCAGTACTTC.